Described below is a single T cell receptor (beta chain) sequence and its context. Its antigen is still unknown. The sample belongs to a study of T cell repertoires in cytomegalovirus infection. The CDR3 sequence is 12 residues long. CDR1 is MDHEN and CDR2 is SYDVKM in the germline V gene. V shed 8 bases and J shed 10 bases, with 14 bases lying between them. TCRdb passed the reads through MiXCR, listing each CDR3 protein once. This table holds a few hundred thousand distinct CDR3 sequences, around a third found once. The rearrangement joins TRBV28 to TRBJ1-4; D unclear. The TCR was taken from a human donor in good health (CMV status not recorded). Some clones in this sample may be carry-over from other donors' samples. The input for sequencing was cultured PBMCs, taken from culture after CMV antigen stimulation. The CDR3: CASYRTNGKLFF. The DNA of the CDR3 is TGTGCCAGCTATCGGACGAACGGAAAACTGTTTTTT.